This passage covers 20 T cell receptor beta chains from one sample sequenced in a study of blood T cell repertoires in COVID-19. Assay: immunoSEQ multiplex PCR; the TCRdb copy retains only in-frame clones and omits some. The table shows around 250,000 clones, with around 81% occurring only once. Sequences were obtained from PBMCs or T cells enriched from blood (not recorded which). These receptors all stem from a man aged 50 to 60 who had recovered from COVID-19.

The chain recombines TRBV30 with TRBJ2-6, with D possibly TRBD2 on 5 matching bases. Trimming left V 0 bases short and J 0 bases short, with 6 bases between. Germline values: CDR1 GTSNPN, CDR2 SVGIG (reference sequence). The CDR3 is 15 amino acids. CDR3 bases: TGTGCCTGGAGTGTTGGGAGCTCTGGGGCCAACGTCCTGACTTTC. Translating gives CAWSVGSSGANVLTF.

V is TRBV5-1 and J is TRBJ2-2; 12 nucleotides match TRBD1. Unmatched junction bases numbered 7, after V lost 2 bases and J lost 5 bases. The CDR3 totals 17 residues. The germline CDR1 and CDR2 sequences are SGHRS and YFSETQ. The CDR3 DNA reads TGCGCCAGCAGCTTAAGACCGGGACAGGGGGCAACCGGGGAGCTGTTTTTT. Amino acids: CASSLRPGQGATGELFF.

The rearrangement links TRBV29-1 to TRBJ1-2; perhaps TRBD1 as D (6 bases). The CDR3 has 14 residues. Deletions cut 6 bases from V and 0 bases from J, with 14 bases between. The V gene's germline CDR1 is SQVTM and CDR2 ANQGSEA. This CDR3 is CSVNDRRANYGYTF. The CDR3 DNA reads as TGCAGCGTAAACGACAGGAGAGCTAACTATGGCTACACCTTC.

The V gene is TRBV9, the J gene TRBJ2-4; a possible D gene is TRBD1 (8 bases). The CDR3 length is 14 residues. Trimming shortened V by 4 bases and J by 13 bases, and 21 bases separated the two germline ends. CDR1 SGDLS and CDR2 YYNGEE come from the germline V gene. DNA for the CDR3: TGTGCCAGCAGCCCCAGGGGGCAGGGAGCGGGACAGTACTTC. It is translated as CASSPRGQGAGQYF.

This clone was counted once. J is TRBJ1-5 and V is TRBV28, with 8 nucleotides matching TRBD1. V lost 4 bases to trimming and J lost 5 bases; unmatched junction nucleotides: 7. The CDR3 consists of 15 residues. Germline CDR1 MDHEN, CDR2 SYDVKM. CDR3 nucleotides: TGTGCCAGCAGTTCCCGGACAGGGAGGCATCAGCCCCAGCATTTT. Residues: CASSSRTGRHQPQHF.

The table lists this clone with a few counts. V is TRBV2 and J is TRBJ2-7; tentatively, D is TRBD2 (5 bases). Germline V gives CDR1 SNHLY, CDR2 FYNNEI. The CDR3 is 15 amino acids. Trimming left V 8 bases short and J 1 base short, with 18 bases between. CDR3: CASLNGGLGSYEQYF. DNA of the CDR3: TGTGCCAGCTTGAACGGCGGGTTGGGTTCCTACGAGCAGTACTTC.

The chain is built from TRBV18 and TRBJ1-4; 7 bases line up with TRBD1. This CDR3 is built from 16 residues. Trimming cost V 3 bases and J 3 bases; bases outside gene matches: 7. Per the germline V gene, CDR1 is KGHSH and CDR2 is LQKENI. The CDR3 nucleotides read TGTGCCAGCTCACCTTCAGGGGGAAAGGCTAATGAAAAACTGTTTTTT. It encodes CASSPSGGKANEKLFF.

This chain joins TRBV2 and TRBJ2-7, with D unclear. V lost 3 bases and J 5 bases, leaving 5 bases between the germline ends. Germline assignment: CDR1 SNHLY and CDR2 FYNNEI. The CDR3 runs 11 residues. The DNA of the CDR3 is TGTGCCAGCAGTGACCGGGACGAGCAGTACTTC. Residues: CASSDRDEQYF. The variable domain in full, completed from reference TRBV2 and TRBJ2-7, reads EPEVTQTPSHQVTQMGQEVILRCVPISNHLYFYWYRQILGQKVEFLVSFYNNEISEKSEIFDDQFSVERPDGSNFTLKIRSTKLEDSAMYFCASSDRDEQYFGPGTRLTVT.

The gene calls are TRBV9 and TRBJ2-3; possible D gene TRBD2, 6 bases. Trimming stripped 3 bases from V and 13 bases from J, with 21 bases between. The CDR3 extends over 14 amino acids. Per the germline V gene, CDR1 is SGDLS and CDR2 is YYNGEE. CDR3 in amino acids: CASSDGGLVRIKYF. In DNA form, the CDR3 reads TGTGCCAGCAGCGATGGGGGACTCGTCCGAATCAAGTATTTT.

The chain has TRBV6-5 and TRBJ2-3; weak D call: TRBD1 (6 bases). The V gene's germline CDR1 is MNHEY and CDR2 SVGAGI. V lost 6 bases and J lost 3, with 13 bases in between. CDR3 size: 14 residues. CDR3 sequence (DNA): TGTGCCAGCAGGAACAGGGATAGGACAGATACGCAGTATTTT. Its protein product is CASRNRDRTDTQYF.

V and J are TRBV10-1 and TRBJ1-4; no reliable D call. V was cut by 3 bases and J by 7 bases, with 12 bases left in between. This CDR3 has 14 residues. CDR1 is WNHNN, CDR2 SYGVQD, per germline (reference sequence). The CDR3, as DNA: TGCGCCAGCAGTGACCCGAAGAGAACTGAAAAACTGTTTTTT. This gives the protein CASSDPKRTEKLFF.

The genes are TRBV4-3 and TRBJ2-1; TRBD2 agrees at 11 bases. The V gene's germline CDR1 is LGHNA and CDR2 YSLEER. This CDR3 is 19 amino acids long. Losses at the gene ends were 4 bases for V and 0 bases for J; bases not matched to a gene: 11. CDR3 coding DNA: TGCGCCAGCAGCCCCTCCGGGACTAGCGGCTCAAGCTCCTACAATGAGCAGTTCTTC. This encodes CASSPSGTSGSSSYNEQFF.

The V gene is TRBV5-4, the J gene TRBJ2-3, with D uncertain. The CDR3 has 13 residues. V lost 4 bases, J lost 9 bases, and 15 bases lay in between. CDR1 is SGHNT, CDR2 YYREEE, per germline (reference sequence). The DNA of the CDR3 is TGTGCCAGCAGCCTCGGCCGACTCGGGACGCAGTATTTT. It is translated as CASSLGRLGTQYF.

The genes are TRBV7-2 and TRBJ2-1; D is perhaps TRBD1 (5 bases). CDR3 length: 15 residues. Germline lookup yields CDR1 SGHTA and CDR2 FQGNSA. The V end was cut by 3 bases, the J end by 5 bases, with 14 bases between. The DNA for the CDR3 is TGTGCCAGCAGCTTCTGGGGCAAAAATCACAATGAGCAGTTCTTC. Encoded protein: CASSFWGKNHNEQFF.

Points on this clone: One end of the junction is discordant with germline, which a read error may explain. CDR3 DNA sequence: TGCGCCAGCAGCCCCTCCGGGACAGGGAGGCTCTTC. It is translated as CASSPSGTGRLF. J is TRBJ2-1 and V is TRBV5-1; TRBD1 matches at 9 bases. The CDR3 has 12 residues. Germline assignment: CDR1 SGHRS and CDR2 YFSETQ. Combining the CDR3 with reference TRBV5-1 and TRBJ2-1 gives the whole variable domain KAGVTQTPRYLIKTRGQQVTLSCSPISGHRSVSWYQQTPGQGLQFLFEYFSETQRNKGNFPGRFSGRQFSNSRSEMNVSTLELGDSALYLCASSPSGTGRLFGPGTRLTVL.

This clone was recorded only once. The chain is built from TRBV27 and TRBJ1-5; TRBD1 is a possible D gene (6 bases). Trimming left V 5 bases short and J 7 bases short, with 12 bases between. Germline loops: CDR1 MNHEY, CDR2 SMNVEV (reference sequence). The length of the CDR3 is 13 residues. CDR3 sequence: CASSEQGRQPQHF. Here the CDR3 DNA reads TGTGCCAGCAGTGAACAGGGTCGGCAGCCCCAGCATTTT.

This chain connects TRBV27 to TRBJ2-7; tentative D call: TRBD1 (5 bases). CDR1 is MNHEY, CDR2 SMNVEV, per germline (reference sequence). CDR3 length equals 14 residues. The V end was cut by 3 bases, the J end by 6 bases, with 15 bases between. The CDR3 nucleotides are TGTGCCAGCAGTTTCTTGCTGGGGCTGGGCGAGCAGTACTTC. Residues: CASSFLLGLGEQYF.

CDR3 DNA: TGTGCCAGCAGCAACAGGGTGGGCTACACCTTC. Its protein product is CASSNRVGYTF. The rearrangement links TRBV28 to TRBJ1-2; tentatively, D is TRBD1 (6 bases). The CDR3 totals 11 residues. V was pared by 6 bases and J by 8 bases, with 10 bases between. Per the germline V gene, CDR1 is MDHEN and CDR2 is SYDVKM.

The chain recombines TRBV24-1 with TRBJ1-1; maybe TRBD1 (6 bases). V was shortened by 7 bases and J by 4 bases, with 15 bases between the two germline ends. The CDR3 length is 14 residues. CDR1 KGHDR and CDR2 SFDVKD come from the germline V gene. CDR3 DNA sequence: TGTGCCACCAGGGGGGCGGCAGGGGCCACTGAAGCTTTCTTT. As protein: CATRGAAGATEAFF.

The J gene is TRBJ2-1, the V gene TRBV14, with 12 bases fitting TRBD2. V lost 4 bases to trimming and J lost 5 bases; unmatched junction nucleotides: 9. The germline V gene encodes CDR1 SGHDN and CDR2 FVKESK. This CDR3 contains 17 residues. The CDR3 bases are TGTGCCAGCAGCCTAAGACGGACTAGCGGGATGGACAATGAGCAGTTCTTC. Protein: CASSLRRTSGMDNEQFF.